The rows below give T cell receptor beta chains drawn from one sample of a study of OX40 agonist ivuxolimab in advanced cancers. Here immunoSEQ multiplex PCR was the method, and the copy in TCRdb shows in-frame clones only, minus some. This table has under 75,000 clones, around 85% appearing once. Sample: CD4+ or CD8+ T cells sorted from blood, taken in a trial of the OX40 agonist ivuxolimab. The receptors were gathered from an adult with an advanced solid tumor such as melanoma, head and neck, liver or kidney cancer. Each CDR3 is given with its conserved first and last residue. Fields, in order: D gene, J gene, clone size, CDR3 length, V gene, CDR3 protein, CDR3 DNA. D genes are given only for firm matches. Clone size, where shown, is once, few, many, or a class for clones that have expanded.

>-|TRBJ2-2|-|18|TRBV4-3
CASSQDWGKRANTGELFF
TGCGCCAGCAGCCAAGATTGGGGGAAAAGGGCGAACACCGGGGAGCTGTTTTTT
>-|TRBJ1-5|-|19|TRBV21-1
CASSNWRTDPEASNQPQHF
TGTGCCAGCAGCAATTGGCGGACCGACCCAGAGGCTAGCAATCAGCCCCAGCATTTT
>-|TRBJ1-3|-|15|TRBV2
CASSEAGQGGNTIYF
TGTGCCAGCAGTGAAGCGGGGCAGGGGGGAAACACCATATATTTT
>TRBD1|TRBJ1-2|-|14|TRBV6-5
CASRPSGGEYGYTF
TGTGCCAGCAGACCCTCAGGGGGAGAATATGGCTACACCTTC
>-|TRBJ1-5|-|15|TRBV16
CASSPTGDSNQPQHF
TGTGCCAGCAGCCCAACCGGGGACAGCAATCAGCCCCAGCATTTT
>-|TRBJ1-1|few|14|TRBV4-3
CASSQQGVRAEAFF
TGCGCCAGCAGCCAACAGGGAGTACGGGCTGAAGCTTTCTTT
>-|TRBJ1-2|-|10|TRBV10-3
CAIGRDGYTF
TGTGCCATAGGCCGGGATGGCTACACCTTC
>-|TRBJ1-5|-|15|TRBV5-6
CASSLYGQPNQPQHF
TGTGCCAGCAGCTTGTACGGACAGCCTAATCAGCCCCAGCATTTT
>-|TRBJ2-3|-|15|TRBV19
CASTMGGASTDTQYF
TGTGCCAGTACTATGGGGGGCGCTTCCACAGATACGCAGTATTTT
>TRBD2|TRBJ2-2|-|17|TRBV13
CASTSDRSGGGTGELFF
TGTGCCAGCACCTCAGACCGCAGCGGGGGTGGGACCGGGGAGCTGTTTTTT